A selection of T cell receptor beta chains follows, all from one sample in a study of OX40 agonist ivuxolimab in advanced cancers. Repertoires were generated with immunoSEQ multiplex PCR, while TCRdb's copy carries only in-frame clones and drops some. The table has under 85,000 clones, more than 85% seen once. Source: CD4+ or CD8+ T cells sorted from blood, taken in a trial of the OX40 agonist ivuxolimab. These receptors originate from an adult with an advanced solid tumor such as melanoma, head and neck, liver or kidney cancer. Both conserved end residues are part of each CDR3. The D gene is left open where the match is weak.

V gene: TRBV25-1; J gene: TRBJ2-5; D gene: TRBD2; CDR3 protein: CASSESQLAGERETQYF
V gene: TRBV18; J gene: TRBJ2-5; D gene: .; CDR3 protein: CASSPQDSYQETQYF
V gene: TRBV5-8; J gene: TRBJ1-5; D gene: .; CDR3 protein: CASSLQGRGQPQHF
V gene: TRBV4-1; J gene: TRBJ2-3; D gene: .; CDR3 protein: CASSQVSGIDRTDTQYF
V gene: TRBV7-2; J gene: TRBJ2-5; D gene: TRBD2; CDR3 protein: CASSLGGGLQETQYF
V gene: TRBV4-3; J gene: TRBJ2-7; D gene: .; CDR3 protein: CASSQEDTKEQYF
V gene: TRBV28; J gene: TRBJ2-5; D gene: .; CDR3 protein: CASSFTQFQQETQYF
V gene: TRBV28; J gene: TRBJ2-3; D gene: .; CDR3 protein: CASSLRGATDTQYF
V gene: TRBV2; J gene: TRBJ1-2; D gene: .; CDR3 protein: CAPAGRVVSYGYTF
V gene: TRBV11-2; J gene: TRBJ1-5; D gene: .; CDR3 protein: CASSLGDGGNQPQHF
V gene: TRBV29-1; J gene: TRBJ2-3; D gene: TRBD1; CDR3 protein: CSVEGQGTTDTQYF
V gene: TRBV19; J gene: TRBJ1-1; D gene: .; CDR3 protein: CASSIQGITEAFF
V gene: TRBV30; J gene: TRBJ2-7; D gene: .; CDR3 protein: CAWNDQPYEQYF
V gene: TRBV27; J gene: TRBJ2-7; D gene: TRBD2; CDR3 protein: CASSWGGISYEQYF
V gene: TRBV7-6; J gene: TRBJ2-7; D gene: .; CDR3 protein: CASSLNDYEQYF